Listed below are T cell receptor beta chains from one sample, sequenced in a study of cytomegalovirus exposure and HLA in healthy donors. Generated by immunoSEQ multiplex PCR, the TCRdb table keeps only in-frame clones and is missing some. The data show more than 300,000 clones, approximately 90% seen once. Sequenced sample: PBMCs. The source of these receptors is a woman younger than 30 in good health and CMV-seronegative. Each CDR3 is given with its conserved first and last residue. D genes are given only for firm matches. Part of the rows lack a size; the others show once, few, many or a class for expanded clones.

v_gene: TRBV28; d_gene: -; j_gene: TRBJ1-1; abundance: -; CDR3aa: CASSLNLPPTEAFF; CDR3nt: TGTGCCAGCAGTTTGAACTTGCCCCCCACTGAAGCTTTCTTT
v_gene: TRBV7-8; d_gene: TRBD2; j_gene: TRBJ2-5; abundance: -; CDR3aa: CASSLADWTRAQETQYF; CDR3nt: TGTGCCAGCAGCTTAGCGGACTGGACTAGAGCGCAAGAGACCCAGTACTTC
v_gene: TRBV7-9; d_gene: TRBD1; j_gene: TRBJ2-1; abundance: once; CDR3aa: CASSFGTEPYNEQFF; CDR3nt: TGTGCCAGCAGCTTTGGGACAGAACCCTACAATGAGCAGTTCTTC
v_gene: TRBV19; d_gene: -; j_gene: TRBJ2-7; abundance: -; CDR3aa: CASSIRAGAYEQYF; CDR3nt: TGTGCCAGTAGTATACGGGCAGGGGCCTACGAGCAGTACTTC
v_gene: TRBV28; d_gene: -; j_gene: TRBJ2-5; abundance: once; CDR3aa: CASHPGLNEETQYF; CDR3nt: TGTGCCAGCCACCCGGGACTTAATGAAGAGACCCAGTACTTC
v_gene: TRBV5-5; d_gene: -; j_gene: TRBJ1-1; abundance: -; CDR3aa: CASSHRVGNTEAFF; CDR3nt: TGTGCCAGCAGCCACAGGGTGGGGAACACTGAAGCTTTCTTT
v_gene: TRBV28; d_gene: -; j_gene: TRBJ2-7; abundance: -; CDR3aa: CASMPAFLPYEQYF; CDR3nt: TGTGCCAGCATGCCCGCGTTTCTCCCCTACGAGCAGTACTTC
v_gene: TRBV18; d_gene: -; j_gene: TRBJ2-7; abundance: many; CDR3aa: CASSRGDGQNGQYF; CDR3nt: TGTGCCAGCTCACGGGGCGACGGACAGAACGGGCAGTACTTC
v_gene: TRBV5-1; d_gene: -; j_gene: TRBJ2-7; abundance: -; CDR3aa: CASKKGMADEQYF; CDR3nt: TGCGCCAGCAAGAAGGGGATGGCGGACGAGCAGTACTTC
v_gene: TRBV29-1; d_gene: -; j_gene: TRBJ1-2; abundance: -; CDR3aa: CSVSNDSRGYGYTF; CDR3nt: TGCAGCGTTTCGAATGACTCCCGGGGTTATGGCTACACCTTC
v_gene: TRBV5-6; d_gene: -; j_gene: TRBJ1-5; abundance: once; CDR3aa: CASSPWGAGGQPQHF; CDR3nt: TGTGCCAGCAGCCCTTGGGGTGCGGGGGGTCAGCCCCAGCATTTT
v_gene: TRBV19; d_gene: TRBD2; j_gene: TRBJ2-7; abundance: few; CDR3aa: CASFPGTSGSSYEQYF; CDR3nt: TGTGCCAGTTTCCCCGGGACTAGCGGGAGCTCCTACGAGCAGTACTTC
v_gene: TRBV6-1; d_gene: TRBD1; j_gene: TRBJ2-5; abundance: -; CDR3aa: CASSLDRGQETQYF; CDR3nt: TGTGCCAGCAGCCTGGACAGGGGGCAAGAGACCCAGTACTTC
v_gene: TRBV7-2; d_gene: -; j_gene: TRBJ2-5; abundance: -; CDR3aa: CASSSASAKETQYF; CDR3nt: TGTGCCAGCAGCTCCGCTAGCGCAAAAGAGACCCAGTACTTC
v_gene: TRBV7-6; d_gene: TRBD2; j_gene: TRBJ2-5; abundance: once; CDR3aa: CASSHSGRGIGETQYF; CDR3nt: TGTGCCAGCAGCCACTCAGGGCGGGGGATTGGAGAGACCCAGTACTTC
v_gene: TRBV12-2; d_gene: -; j_gene: TRBJ2-7; abundance: -; CDR3aa: CASRLVNRVFSYEQYF; CDR3nt: TGTGCAAGTCGCTTAGTAAACAGGGTTTTTTCCTACGAGCAGTACTTC
v_gene: TRBV30; d_gene: TRBD2; j_gene: TRBJ2-3; abundance: -; CDR3aa: CAWSWGGTTDTQYF; CDR3nt: TGTGCCTGGAGCTGGGGGGGGACTACAGATACGCAGTATTTT
v_gene: TRBV5-4; d_gene: TRBD1; j_gene: TRBJ2-7; abundance: few; CDR3aa: CASSGLRQGAYEQYF; CDR3nt: TGTGCCAGCAGCGGCCTGAGACAGGGGGCCTACGAGCAGTACTTC
v_gene: TRBV6-5; d_gene: -; j_gene: TRBJ1-1; abundance: -; CDR3aa: CASRTGLLNTEAFF; CDR3nt: TGTGCCAGCAGAACGGGACTCTTGAACACTGAAGCTTTCTTT
v_gene: TRBV7-6; d_gene: TRBD2; j_gene: TRBJ2-3; abundance: -; CDR3aa: CASSLTVGIGGDTQYF; CDR3nt: TGTGCCAGCAGCTTGACGGTGGGAATCGGGGGGGATACGCAGTATTTT
v_gene: TRBV28; d_gene: TRBD2; j_gene: TRBJ2-3; abundance: -; CDR3aa: CASSLEASGKGTDTQYF; CDR3nt: TGTGCCAGCAGTTTAGAGGCTAGCGGGAAGGGAACAGATACGCAGTATTTT
v_gene: TRBV30; d_gene: -; j_gene: TRBJ2-7; abundance: -; CDR3aa: CAWNLQDTLYEQYF; CDR3nt: TGTGCCTGGAACCTTCAAGACACCCTCTACGAGCAGTACTTC
v_gene: TRBV2; d_gene: -; j_gene: TRBJ2-7; abundance: -; CDR3aa: CASSGQGTYEQYF; CDR3nt: TGTGCCAGCAGTGGGCAGGGGACCTACGAGCAGTACTTC
v_gene: TRBV9; d_gene: TRBD1; j_gene: TRBJ2-3; abundance: -; CDR3aa: CASSPRTGDTLTDTQYF; CDR3nt: TGTGCCAGCAGCCCCCGGACAGGGGATACTCTCACAGATACGCAGTATTTT
v_gene: TRBV5-8; d_gene: -; j_gene: TRBJ1-2; abundance: -; CDR3aa: CASSSAGLRGYGYTF; CDR3nt: TGTGCCAGCAGCTCAGCGGGACTCCGAGGGTATGGCTACACCTTC
v_gene: TRBV6-5; d_gene: TRBD1; j_gene: TRBJ2-5; abundance: -; CDR3aa: CASSSRTGRETQYF; CDR3nt: TGTGCCAGCAGTTCCCGGACAGGGAGAGAGACCCAGTACTTC